Below, one T cell receptor beta chain is given with its context. What it binds is not known. The sample comes from a study of CXCR3-negative and CXCR3-positive naive CD8 T cells. Overall study: Roughly 135 million TRB reads were obtained overall (about 1.5 +/- 0.3 million per library).

Every CD8+ subset sample held around 300,000 flow-sorted cells, done in triplicate. General study points: Memory CD8+ T cell repertoires were far less diverse than both naive subsets.

Through 5' RACE with UMI labels, the TRB cDNA libraries were prepared. Reprocessing the 5' RACE reads, TCRdb reports a single entry for every CDR3 protein and omits DNA. Its clone listing holds around 57,000 distinct CDR3 sequences. This CDR3 contains 16 residues. Germline V gives CDR1 LNHDA, CDR2 SQIVND (reference sequence). V and J are TRBV19 and TRBJ1-5. The sample consisted of memory CD8+ T cells from blood. The TCR comes from a human donor in good health. Some clones in this sample may be carry-over from other donors' samples. CDR3 protein: CASRLDDGPLGKPQHF.